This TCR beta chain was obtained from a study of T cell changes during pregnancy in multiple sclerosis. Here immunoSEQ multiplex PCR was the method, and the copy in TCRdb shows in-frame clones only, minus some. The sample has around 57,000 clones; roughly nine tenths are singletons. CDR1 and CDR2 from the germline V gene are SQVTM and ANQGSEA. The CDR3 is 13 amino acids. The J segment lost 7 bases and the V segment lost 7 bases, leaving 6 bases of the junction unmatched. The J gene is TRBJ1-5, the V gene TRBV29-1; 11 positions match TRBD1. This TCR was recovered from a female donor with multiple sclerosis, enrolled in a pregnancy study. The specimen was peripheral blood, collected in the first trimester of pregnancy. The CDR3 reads CSGGQGAGQPQHF. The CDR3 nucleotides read TGCAGCGGAGGACAGGGGGCAGGACAGCCCCAGCATTTT.